The present TCR beta chain was sequenced within a study of blood T cells in healthy people across ages. A J-beta primer mix and a sample-barcoded 5' primer were used in a second PCR of about 6 to 12 cycles. Every cDNA molecule carried a tag from a template-switch adaptor bearing 12 random nucleotides. TCRdb ran MiXCR on the 5' RACE reads and lists one entry per CDR3 protein. Here the sample spans 1.5 million to 2 million distinct CDR3 sequences, around half being singletons. Findings and limits, study-wide: CMV status of donors was unknown, possibly confounding expanded clonotype changes. Older age went with lower TCR beta diversity per million T cells, in a roughly linear way.

Donor samples were obtained from healthy Caucasian individuals from Russia, aged about 6 to 95. Concerning this clonotype itself: The antigen remains unidentified.

This CDR3 has 16 residues. The rearrangement links TRBV21-1 to TRBJ1-1. TRBV21-1 is designated a pseudogene. The receptor comes from a woman in her thirties or forties in good health. The sample taken for sequencing was blood. The CDR3 is CASSNIMGSFCTEAFF. The DNA for the CDR3 is TGTGCCAGCAGCAACATAATGGGCAGTTTTTGCACTGAAGCTTTCTTT.